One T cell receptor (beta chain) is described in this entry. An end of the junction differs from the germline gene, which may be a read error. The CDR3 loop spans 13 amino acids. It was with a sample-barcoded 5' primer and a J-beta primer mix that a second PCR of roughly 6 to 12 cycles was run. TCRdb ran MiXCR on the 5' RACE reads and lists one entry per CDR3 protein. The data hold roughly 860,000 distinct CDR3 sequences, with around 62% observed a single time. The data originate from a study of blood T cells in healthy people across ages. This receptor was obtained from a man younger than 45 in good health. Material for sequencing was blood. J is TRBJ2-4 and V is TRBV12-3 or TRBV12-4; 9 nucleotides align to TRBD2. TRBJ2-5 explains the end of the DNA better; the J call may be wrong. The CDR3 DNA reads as TGTGCCGGCAGTGCGGGGGGGCCAGAGACCCAGTACTTC. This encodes CAGSAGGPETQYF.